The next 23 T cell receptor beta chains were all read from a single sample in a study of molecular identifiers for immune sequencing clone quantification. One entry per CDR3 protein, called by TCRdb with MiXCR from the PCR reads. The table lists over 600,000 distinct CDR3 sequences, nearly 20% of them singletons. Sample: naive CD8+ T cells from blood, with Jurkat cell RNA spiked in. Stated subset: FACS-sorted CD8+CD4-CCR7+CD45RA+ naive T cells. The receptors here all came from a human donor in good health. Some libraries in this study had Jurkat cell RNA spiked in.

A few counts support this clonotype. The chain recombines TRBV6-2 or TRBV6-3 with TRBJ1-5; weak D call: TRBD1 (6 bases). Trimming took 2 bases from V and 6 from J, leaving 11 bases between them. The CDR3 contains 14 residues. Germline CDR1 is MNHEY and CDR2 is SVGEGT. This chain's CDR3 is CASSYPGAAQPQHF. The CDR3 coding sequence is TGTGCCAGCAGTTACCCGGGGGCGGCTCAGCCCCAGCATTTT.

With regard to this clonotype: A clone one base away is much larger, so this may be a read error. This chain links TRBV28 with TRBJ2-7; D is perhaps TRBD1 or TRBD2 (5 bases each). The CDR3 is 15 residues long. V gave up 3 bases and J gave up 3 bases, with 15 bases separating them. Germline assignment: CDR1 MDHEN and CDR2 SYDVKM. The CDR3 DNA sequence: TGTGCCAGCAGTTTTTTCACCGGGGCATTCTACGAGCAGTACTTC. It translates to CASSFFTGAFYEQYF.

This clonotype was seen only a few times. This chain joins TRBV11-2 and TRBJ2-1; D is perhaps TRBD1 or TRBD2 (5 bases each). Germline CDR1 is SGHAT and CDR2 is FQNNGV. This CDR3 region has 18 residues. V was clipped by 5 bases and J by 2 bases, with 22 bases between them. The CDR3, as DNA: TGTGCCAGCAGCCGCGGGCGAACGTGGGACCCTACCTACAATGAGCAGTTCTTC. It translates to CASSRGRTWDPTYNEQFF.

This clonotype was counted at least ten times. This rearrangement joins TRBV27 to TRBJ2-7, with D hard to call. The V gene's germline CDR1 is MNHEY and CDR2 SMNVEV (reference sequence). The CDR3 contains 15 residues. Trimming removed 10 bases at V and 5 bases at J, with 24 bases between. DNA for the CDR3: TGTGCCACCGGCGAAGGATGGGCTGCCAAAGACGAGCAGTACTTC. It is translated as CATGEGWAAKDEQYF.

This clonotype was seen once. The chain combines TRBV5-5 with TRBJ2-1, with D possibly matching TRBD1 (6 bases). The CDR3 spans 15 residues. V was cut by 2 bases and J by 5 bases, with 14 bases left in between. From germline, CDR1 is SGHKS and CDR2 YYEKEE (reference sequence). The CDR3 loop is CASSLDRQRNNEQFF. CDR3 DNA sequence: TGTGCCAGCAGCTTAGACAGGCAGCGGAACAATGAGCAGTTCTTC. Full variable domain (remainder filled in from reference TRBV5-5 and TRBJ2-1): DAGVTQSPTHLIKTRGQQVTLRCSPISGHKSVSWYQQVLGQGPQFIFQYYEKEERGRGNFPDRFSARQFPNYSSELNVNALLLGDSALYLCASSLDRQRNNEQFFGPGTRLTVL.

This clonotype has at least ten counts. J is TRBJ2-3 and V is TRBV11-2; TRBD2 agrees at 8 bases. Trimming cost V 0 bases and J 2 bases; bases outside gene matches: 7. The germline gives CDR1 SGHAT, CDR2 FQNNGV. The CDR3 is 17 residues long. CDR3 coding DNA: TGTGCCAGCAGCTTAGATATTAGCGGGGCTTACACAGATACGCAGTATTTT. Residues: CASSLDISGAYTDTQYF.

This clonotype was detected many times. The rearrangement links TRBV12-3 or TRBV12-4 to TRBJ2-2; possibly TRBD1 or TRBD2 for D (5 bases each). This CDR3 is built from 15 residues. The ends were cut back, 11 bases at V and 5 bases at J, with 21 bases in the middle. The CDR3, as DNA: TGTGCCTCCCACCTACCGGGGTCAGGGACCGGGGAGCTGTTTTTT. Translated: CASHLPGSGTGELFF.

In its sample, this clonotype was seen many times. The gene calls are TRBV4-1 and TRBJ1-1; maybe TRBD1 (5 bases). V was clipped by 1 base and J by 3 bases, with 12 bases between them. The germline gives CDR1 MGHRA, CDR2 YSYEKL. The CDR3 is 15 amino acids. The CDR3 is CASSQAEGMDTEAFF. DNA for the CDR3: TGCGCCAGCAGCCAAGCTGAGGGGATGGACACTGAAGCTTTCTTT.

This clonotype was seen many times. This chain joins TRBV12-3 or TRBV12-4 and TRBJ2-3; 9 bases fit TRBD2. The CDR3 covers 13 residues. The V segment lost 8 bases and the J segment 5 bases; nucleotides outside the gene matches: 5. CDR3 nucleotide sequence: TGTGCCAGCGCGGGTAGCGGGAGAGATACGCAGTATTTT. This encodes CASAGSGRDTQYF.

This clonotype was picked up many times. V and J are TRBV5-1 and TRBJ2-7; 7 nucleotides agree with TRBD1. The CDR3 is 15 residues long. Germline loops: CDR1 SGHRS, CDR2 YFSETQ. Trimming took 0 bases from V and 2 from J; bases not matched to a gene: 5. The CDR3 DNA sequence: TGCGCCAGCAGCTTGGACCCGGGACAGCCCTACGAGCAGTACTTC. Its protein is CASSLDPGQPYEQYF. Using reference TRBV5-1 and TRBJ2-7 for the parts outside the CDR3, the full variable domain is KAGVTQTPRYLIKTRGQQVTLSCSPISGHRSVSWYQQTPGQGLQFLFEYFSETQRNKGNFPGRFSGRQFSNSRSEMNVSTLELGDSALYLCASSLDPGQPYEQYFGPGTRLTVT.

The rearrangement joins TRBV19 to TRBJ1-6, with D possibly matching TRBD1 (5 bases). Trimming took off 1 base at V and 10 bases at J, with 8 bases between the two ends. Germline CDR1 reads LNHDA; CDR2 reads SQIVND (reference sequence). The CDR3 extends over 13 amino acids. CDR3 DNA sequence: TGTGCCAGTAGTATAGTTGGGGGGTCACCCCTCCACTTT. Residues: CASSIVGGSPLHF.

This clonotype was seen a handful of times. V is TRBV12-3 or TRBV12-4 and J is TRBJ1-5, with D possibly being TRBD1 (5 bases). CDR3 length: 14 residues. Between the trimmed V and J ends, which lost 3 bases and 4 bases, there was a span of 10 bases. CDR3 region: CASSLSQGNQPQHF. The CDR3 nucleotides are TGTGCCAGCAGTTTGAGTCAGGGAAATCAGCCCCAGCATTTT.

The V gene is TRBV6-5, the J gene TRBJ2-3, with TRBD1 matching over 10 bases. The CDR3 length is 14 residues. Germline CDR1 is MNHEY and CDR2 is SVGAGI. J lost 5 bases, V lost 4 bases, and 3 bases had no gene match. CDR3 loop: CASSSGQGIDTQYF. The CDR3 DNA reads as TGTGCCAGCAGTTCGGGACAGGGGATAGATACGCAGTATTTT.

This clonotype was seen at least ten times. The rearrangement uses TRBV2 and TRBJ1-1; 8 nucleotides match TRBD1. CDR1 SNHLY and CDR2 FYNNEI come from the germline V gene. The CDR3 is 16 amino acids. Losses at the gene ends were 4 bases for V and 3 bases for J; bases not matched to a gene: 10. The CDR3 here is CASSVPGRGHHTEAFF. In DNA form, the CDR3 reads TGTGCCAGCAGTGTTCCGGGCAGGGGGCATCACACTGAAGCTTTCTTT.

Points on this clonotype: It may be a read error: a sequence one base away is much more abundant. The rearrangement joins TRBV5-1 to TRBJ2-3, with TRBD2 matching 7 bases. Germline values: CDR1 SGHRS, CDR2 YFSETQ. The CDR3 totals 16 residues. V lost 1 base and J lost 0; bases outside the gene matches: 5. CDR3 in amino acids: CASSLSASGSTDTQYF. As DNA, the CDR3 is TGCGCCAGCAGCTTGAGTGCTAGCGGTAGCACAGATACGCAGTATTTT.

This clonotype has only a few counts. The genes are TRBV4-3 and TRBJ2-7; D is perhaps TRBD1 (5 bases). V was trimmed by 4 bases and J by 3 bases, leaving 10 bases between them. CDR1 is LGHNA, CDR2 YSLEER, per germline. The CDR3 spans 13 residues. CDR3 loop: CASSPQVYYEQYF. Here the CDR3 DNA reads TGCGCCAGCAGCCCACAGGTATACTACGAGCAGTACTTC.

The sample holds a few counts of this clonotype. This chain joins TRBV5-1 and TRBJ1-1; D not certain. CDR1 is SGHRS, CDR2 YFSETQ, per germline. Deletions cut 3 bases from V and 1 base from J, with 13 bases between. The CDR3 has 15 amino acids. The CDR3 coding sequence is TGCGCCAGCAGCTGGGGATCGGGAAGGAACACTGAAGCTTTCTTT. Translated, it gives CASSWGSGRNTEAFF.

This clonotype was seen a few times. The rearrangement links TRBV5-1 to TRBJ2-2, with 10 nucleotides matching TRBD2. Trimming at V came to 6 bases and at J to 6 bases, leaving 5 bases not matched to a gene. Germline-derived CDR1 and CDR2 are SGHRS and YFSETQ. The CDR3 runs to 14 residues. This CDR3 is CASKDSGRPGELFF. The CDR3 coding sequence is TGCGCCAGCAAGGATAGCGGGAGGCCCGGGGAGCTGTTTTTT.

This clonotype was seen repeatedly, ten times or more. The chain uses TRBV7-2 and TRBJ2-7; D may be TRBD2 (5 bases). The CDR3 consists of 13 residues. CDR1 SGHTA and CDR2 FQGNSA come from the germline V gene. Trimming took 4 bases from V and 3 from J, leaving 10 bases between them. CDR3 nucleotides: TGTGCCAGCAGCTCGGACTGGGGCTACGAGCAGTACTTC. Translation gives CASSSDWGYEQYF.

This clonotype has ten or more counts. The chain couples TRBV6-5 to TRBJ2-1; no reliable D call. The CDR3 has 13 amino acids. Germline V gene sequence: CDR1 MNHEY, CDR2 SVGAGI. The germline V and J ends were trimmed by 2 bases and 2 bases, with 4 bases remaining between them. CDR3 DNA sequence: TGTGCCAGCAGTTACAGACCCTACAATGAGCAGTTCTTC. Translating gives CASSYRPYNEQFF.

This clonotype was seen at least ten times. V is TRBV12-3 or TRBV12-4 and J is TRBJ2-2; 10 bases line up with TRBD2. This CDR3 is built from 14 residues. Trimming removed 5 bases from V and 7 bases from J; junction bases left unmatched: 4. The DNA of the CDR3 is TGTGCCAGCAGTAGCGGGGGGGCGATCGGGGAGCTGTTTTTT. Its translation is CASSSGGAIGELFF.

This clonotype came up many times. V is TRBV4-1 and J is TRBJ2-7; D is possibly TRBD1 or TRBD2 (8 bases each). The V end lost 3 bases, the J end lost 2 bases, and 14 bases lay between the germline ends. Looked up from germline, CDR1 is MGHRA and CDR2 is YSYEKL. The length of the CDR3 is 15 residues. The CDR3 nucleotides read TGCGCCAGCAGCCACGGACAGGGACTAGCCTACGAGCAGTACTTC. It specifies CASSHGQGLAYEQYF.

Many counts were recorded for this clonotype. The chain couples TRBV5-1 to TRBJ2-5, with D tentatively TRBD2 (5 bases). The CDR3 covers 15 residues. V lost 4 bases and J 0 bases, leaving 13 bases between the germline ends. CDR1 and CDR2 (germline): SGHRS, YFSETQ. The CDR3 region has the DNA TGCGCCAGCAGCCCGGAGGTCGCATACCAAGAGACCCAGTACTTC. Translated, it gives CASSPEVAYQETQYF.